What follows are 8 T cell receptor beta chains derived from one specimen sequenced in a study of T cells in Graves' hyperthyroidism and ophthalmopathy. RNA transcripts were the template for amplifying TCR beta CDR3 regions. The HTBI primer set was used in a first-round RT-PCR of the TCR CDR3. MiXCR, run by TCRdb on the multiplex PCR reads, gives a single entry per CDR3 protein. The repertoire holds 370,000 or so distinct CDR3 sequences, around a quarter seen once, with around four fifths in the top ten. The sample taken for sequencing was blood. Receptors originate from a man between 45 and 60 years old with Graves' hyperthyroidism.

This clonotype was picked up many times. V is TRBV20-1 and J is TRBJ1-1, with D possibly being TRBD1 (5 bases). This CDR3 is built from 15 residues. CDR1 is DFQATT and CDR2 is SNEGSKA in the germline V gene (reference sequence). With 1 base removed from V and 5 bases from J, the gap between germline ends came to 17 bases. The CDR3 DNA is TGCAGTGCTAGAGCCCCCCGGGGCTTCGGGACTGAAGCTTTCTTT. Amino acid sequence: CSARAPRGFGTEAFF.

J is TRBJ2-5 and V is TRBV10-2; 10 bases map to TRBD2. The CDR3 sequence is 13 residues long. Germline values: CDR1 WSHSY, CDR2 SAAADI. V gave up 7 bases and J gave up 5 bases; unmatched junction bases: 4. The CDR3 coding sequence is TGCGCCAGCACTAGCGGGAGTGGGGAGACCCAGTACTTC. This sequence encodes CASTSGSGETQYF.

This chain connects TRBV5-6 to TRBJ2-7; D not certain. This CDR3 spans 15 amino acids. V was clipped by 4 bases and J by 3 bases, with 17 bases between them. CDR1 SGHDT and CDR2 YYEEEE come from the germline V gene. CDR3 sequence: CASSVVGALGYEQYF. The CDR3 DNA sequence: TGTGCCAGCAGCGTCGTGGGCGCATTGGGCTACGAGCAGTACTTC.

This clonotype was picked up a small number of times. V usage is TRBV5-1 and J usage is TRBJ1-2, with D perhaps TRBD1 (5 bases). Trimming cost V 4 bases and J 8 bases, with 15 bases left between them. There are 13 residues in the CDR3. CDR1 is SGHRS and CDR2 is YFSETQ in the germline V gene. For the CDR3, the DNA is TGCGCCAGCAGCCCAGAGGGCAGGGACGGCTACACCTTC. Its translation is CASSPEGRDGYTF.

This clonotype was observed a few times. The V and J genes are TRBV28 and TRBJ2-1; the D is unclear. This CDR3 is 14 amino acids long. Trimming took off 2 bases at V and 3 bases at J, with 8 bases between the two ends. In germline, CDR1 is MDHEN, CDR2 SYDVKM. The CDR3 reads CASSLGPIYNEQFF. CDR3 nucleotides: TGTGCCAGCAGTTTAGGACCGATCTACAATGAGCAGTTCTTC. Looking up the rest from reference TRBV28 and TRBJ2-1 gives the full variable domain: DVKVTQSSRYLVKRTGEKVFLECVQDMDHENMFWYRQDPGLGLRLIYFSYDVKMKEKGDIPEGYSVSREKKERFSLILESASTNQTSMYLCASSLGPIYNEQFFGPGTRLTVL.

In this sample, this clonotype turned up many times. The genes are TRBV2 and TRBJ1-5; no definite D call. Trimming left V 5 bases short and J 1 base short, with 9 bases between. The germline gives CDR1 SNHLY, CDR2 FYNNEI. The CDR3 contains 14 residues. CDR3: CASSLDGSNQPQHF. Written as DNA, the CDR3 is TGTGCCAGCAGTCTTGACGGGAGCAATCAGCCCCAGCATTTT.

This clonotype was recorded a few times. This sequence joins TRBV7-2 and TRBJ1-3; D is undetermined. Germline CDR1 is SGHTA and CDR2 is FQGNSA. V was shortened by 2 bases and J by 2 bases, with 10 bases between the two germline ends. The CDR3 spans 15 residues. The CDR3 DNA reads TGTGCCAGCAGCTTAAGCGTCATGACTGGAAACACCATATATTTT. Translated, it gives CASSLSVMTGNTIYF.

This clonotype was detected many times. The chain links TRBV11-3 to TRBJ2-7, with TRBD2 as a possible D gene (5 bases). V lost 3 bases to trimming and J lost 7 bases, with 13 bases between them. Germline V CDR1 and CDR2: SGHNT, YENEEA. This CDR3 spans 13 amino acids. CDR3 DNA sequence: TGTGCCAGCAGCTTCGAGGGCCTGGGGGAGCAGTACTTC. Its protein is CASSFEGLGEQYF.